This T cell receptor beta chain was captured by sequencing in a study of T cell repertoires in ileal Crohn's disease. Only in-frame clones appear in the TCRdb table, and some are missing; sequencing was by immunoSEQ multiplex PCR. The profile shows around 8,800 clones, about 80% of them singletons. Study outcomes and limitations: Active smokers at surgery had more clonal expansions than non-smokers. Clonality above 26.8% at surgery always came with endoscopic recurrence.

Of note for this clone: Its antigen remains unknown.

The CDR3 consists of 17 residues. Losses at the gene ends were 4 bases for V and 4 bases for J; bases not matched to a gene: 10. Germline values: CDR1 LGHNT, CDR2 FRNRAP. The chain employs TRBV12-5 and TRBJ1-1, with 12 bases identical to TRBD1. The sample was ileal tissue. The receptor was derived from an adult with Crohn's disease. DNA of the CDR3: TGTGCTAGTGGTTGGGCGGGACAGGGGGCTCTTGGCACTGAAGCTTTCTTT. Translated: CASGWAGQGALGTEAFF.